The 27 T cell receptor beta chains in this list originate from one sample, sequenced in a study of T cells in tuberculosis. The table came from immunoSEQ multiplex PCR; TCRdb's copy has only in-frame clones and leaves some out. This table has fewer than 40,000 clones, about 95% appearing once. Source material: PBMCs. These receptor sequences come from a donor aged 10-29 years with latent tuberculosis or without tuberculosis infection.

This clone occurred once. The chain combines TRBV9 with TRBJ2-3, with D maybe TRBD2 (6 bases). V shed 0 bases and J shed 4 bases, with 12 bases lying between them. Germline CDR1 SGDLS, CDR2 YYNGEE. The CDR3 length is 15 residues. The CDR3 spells CASSVVGGRADTQYF. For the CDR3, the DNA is TGTGCCAGCAGCGTAGTGGGGGGTCGGGCAGATACGCAGTATTTT.

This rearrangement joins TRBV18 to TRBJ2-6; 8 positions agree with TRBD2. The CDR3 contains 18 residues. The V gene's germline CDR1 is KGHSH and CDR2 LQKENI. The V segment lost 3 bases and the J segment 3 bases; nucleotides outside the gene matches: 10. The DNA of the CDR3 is TGTGCCAGCTCACCCTTAGCGGGACCCTCAGGTGGGGCCAACGTCCTGACTTTC. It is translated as CASSPLAGPSGGANVLTF.

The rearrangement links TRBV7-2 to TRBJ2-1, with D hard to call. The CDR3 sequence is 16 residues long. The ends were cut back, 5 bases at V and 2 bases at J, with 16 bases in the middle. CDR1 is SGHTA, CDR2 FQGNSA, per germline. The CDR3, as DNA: TGTGCCAGCAGCCCCCGCACTGGGCCCACCTACAATGAGCAGTTCTTC. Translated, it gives CASSPRTGPTYNEQFF. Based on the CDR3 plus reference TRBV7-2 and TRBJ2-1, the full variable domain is GAGVSQSPSNKVTEKGKDVELRCDPISGHTALYWYRQSLGQGLEFLIYFQGNSAPDKSGLPSDRFSAERTGGSVSTLTIQRTQQEDSAVYLCASSPRTGPTYNEQFFGPGTRLTVL.

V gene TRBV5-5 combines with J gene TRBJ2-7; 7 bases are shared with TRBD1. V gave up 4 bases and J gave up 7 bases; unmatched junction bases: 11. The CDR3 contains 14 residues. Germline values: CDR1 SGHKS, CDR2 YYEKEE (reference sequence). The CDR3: CASSVGTASGEQYF. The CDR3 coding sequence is TGTGCCAGCAGCGTCGGGACAGCATCCGGGGAGCAGTACTTC.

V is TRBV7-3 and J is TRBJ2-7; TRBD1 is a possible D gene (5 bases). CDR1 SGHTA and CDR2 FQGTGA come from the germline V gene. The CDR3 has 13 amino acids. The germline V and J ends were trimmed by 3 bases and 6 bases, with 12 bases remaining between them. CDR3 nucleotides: TGTGCCAGCAGCTTCACCCAGGGCAGCGAGCAGTACTTC. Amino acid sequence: CASSFTQGSEQYF.

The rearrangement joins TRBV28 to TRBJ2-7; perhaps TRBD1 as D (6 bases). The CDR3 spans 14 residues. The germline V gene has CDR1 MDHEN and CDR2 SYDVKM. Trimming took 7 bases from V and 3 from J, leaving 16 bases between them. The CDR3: CASIGDRYHYEQYF. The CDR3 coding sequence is TGTGCCAGCATCGGCGACAGGTACCACTACGAGCAGTACTTC.

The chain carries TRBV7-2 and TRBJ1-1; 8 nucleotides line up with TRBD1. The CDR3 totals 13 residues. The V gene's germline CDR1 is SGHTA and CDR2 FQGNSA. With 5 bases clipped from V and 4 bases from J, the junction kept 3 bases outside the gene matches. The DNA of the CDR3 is TGTGCCAGCAGCCTGGACAGGGCCACTGAAGCTTTCTTT. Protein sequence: CASSLDRATEAFF.

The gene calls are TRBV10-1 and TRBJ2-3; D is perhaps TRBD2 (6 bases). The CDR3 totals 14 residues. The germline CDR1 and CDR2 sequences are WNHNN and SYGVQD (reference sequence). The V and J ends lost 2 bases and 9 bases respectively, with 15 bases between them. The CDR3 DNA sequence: TGCGCCAGCAGTGAGACGCGCCCCGGGGGAACGCAGTATTTT. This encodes CASSETRPGGTQYF.

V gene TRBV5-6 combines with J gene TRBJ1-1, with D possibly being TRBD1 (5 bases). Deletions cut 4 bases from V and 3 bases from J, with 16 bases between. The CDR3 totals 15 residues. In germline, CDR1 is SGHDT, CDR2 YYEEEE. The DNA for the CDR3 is TGTGCCAGCAGCGTGGCCGGGGGGAGGGACACTGAAGCTTTCTTT. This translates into CASSVAGGRDTEAFF. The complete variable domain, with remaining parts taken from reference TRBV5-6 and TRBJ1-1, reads DAGVTQSPTHLIKTRGQQVTLRCSPKSGHDTVSWYQQALGQGPQFIFQYYEEEERQRGNFPDRFSGHQFPNYSSELNVNALLLGDSALYLCASSVAGGRDTEAFFGQGTRLTVV.

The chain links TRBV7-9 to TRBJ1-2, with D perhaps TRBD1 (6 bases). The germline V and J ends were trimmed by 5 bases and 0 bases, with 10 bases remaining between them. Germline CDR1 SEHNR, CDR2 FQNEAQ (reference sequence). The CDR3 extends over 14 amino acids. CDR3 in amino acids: CASSADRTNYGYTF. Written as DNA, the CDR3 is TGTGCCAGCAGCGCTGACAGGACTAACTATGGCTACACCTTC. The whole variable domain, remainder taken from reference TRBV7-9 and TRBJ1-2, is DTGVSQNPRHKITKRGQNVTFRCDPISEHNRLYWYRQTLGQGPEFLTYFQNEAQLEKSRLLSDRFSAERPKGSFSTLEIQRTEQGDSAMYLCASSADRTNYGYTFGSGTRLTVV.

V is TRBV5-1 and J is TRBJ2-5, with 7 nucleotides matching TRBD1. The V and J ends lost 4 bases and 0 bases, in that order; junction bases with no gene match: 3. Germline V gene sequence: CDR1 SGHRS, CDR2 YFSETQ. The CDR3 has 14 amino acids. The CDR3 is CASSPGQHQETQYF. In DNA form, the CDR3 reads TGCGCCAGCAGCCCGGGACAGCACCAAGAGACCCAGTACTTC.

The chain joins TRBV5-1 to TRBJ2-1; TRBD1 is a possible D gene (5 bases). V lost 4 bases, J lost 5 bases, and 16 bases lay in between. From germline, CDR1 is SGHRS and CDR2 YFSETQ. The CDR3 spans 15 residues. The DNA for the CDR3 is TGCGCCAGCAGCACCGCTGGGGCCAGAGACAATGAGCAGTTCTTC. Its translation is CASSTAGARDNEQFF. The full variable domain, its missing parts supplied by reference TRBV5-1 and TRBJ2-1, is KAGVTQTPRYLIKTRGQQVTLSCSPISGHRSVSWYQQTPGQGLQFLFEYFSETQRNKGNFPGRFSGRQFSNSRSEMNVSTLELGDSALYLCASSTAGARDNEQFFGPGTRLTVL.

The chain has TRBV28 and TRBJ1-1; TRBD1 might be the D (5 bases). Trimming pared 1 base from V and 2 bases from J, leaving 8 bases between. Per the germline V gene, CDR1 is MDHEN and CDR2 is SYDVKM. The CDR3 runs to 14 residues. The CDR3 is CASSLSQANTEAFF. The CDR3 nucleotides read TGTGCCAGCAGTTTATCACAGGCCAACACTGAAGCTTTCTTT. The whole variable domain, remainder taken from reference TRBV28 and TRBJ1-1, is DVKVTQSSRYLVKRTGEKVFLECVQDMDHENMFWYRQDPGLGLRLIYFSYDVKMKEKGDIPEGYSVSREKKERFSLILESASTNQTSMYLCASSLSQANTEAFFGQGTRLTVV.

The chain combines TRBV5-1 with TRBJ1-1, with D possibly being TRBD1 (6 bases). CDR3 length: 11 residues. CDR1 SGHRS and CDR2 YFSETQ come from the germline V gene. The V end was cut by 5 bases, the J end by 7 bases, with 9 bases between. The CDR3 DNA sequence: TGCGCCAGCAGTCTGGACAGTGAAGCTTTCTTT. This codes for CASSLDSEAFF.

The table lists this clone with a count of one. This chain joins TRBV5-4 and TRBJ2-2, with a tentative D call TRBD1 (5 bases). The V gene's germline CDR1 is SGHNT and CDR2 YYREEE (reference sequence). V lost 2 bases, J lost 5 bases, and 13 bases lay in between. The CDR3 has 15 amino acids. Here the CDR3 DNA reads TGTGCCAGCAGCTTCGCAGGACAACTAACCGGGGAGCTGTTTTTT. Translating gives CASSFAGQLTGELFF.

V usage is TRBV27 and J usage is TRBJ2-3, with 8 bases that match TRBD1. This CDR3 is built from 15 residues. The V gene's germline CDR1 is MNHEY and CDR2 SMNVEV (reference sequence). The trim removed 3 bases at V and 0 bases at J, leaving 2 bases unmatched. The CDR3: CASSFWDRSTDTQYF. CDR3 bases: TGTGCCAGCAGTTTTTGGGACAGGAGCACAGATACGCAGTATTTT.

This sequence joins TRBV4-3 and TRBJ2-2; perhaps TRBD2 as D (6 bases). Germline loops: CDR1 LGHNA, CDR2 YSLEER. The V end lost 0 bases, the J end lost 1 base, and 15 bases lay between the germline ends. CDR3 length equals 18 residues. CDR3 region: CASSQDLGGLRNTGELFF. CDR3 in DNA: TGCGCCAGCAGCCAAGATCTCGGGGGACTGAGGAACACCGGGGAGCTGTTTTTT.

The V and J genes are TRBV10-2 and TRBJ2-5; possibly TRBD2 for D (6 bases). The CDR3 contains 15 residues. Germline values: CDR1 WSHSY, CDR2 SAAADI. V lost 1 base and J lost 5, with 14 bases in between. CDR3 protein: CASSELAAGRETQYF. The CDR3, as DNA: TGCGCCAGCAGTGAGTTAGCGGCGGGACGGGAGACCCAGTACTTC.

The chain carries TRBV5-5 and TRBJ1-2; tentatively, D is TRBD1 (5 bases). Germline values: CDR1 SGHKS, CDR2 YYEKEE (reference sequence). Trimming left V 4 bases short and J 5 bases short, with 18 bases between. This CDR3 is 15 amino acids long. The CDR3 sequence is CASSNVGGALYGYTF. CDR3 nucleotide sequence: TGTGCCAGCAGCAACGTGGGAGGGGCCCTTTATGGCTACACCTTC.

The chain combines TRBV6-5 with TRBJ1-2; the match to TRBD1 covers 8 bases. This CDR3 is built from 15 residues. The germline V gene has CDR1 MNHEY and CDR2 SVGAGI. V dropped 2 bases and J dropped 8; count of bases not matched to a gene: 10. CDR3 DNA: TGTGCCAGCAGTTACGGTGGACAGGGTAAAGACGGCTACACCTTC. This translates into CASSYGGQGKDGYTF.

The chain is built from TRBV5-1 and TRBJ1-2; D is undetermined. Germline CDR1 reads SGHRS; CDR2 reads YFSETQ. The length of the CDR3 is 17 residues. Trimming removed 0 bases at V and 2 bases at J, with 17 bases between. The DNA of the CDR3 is TGCGCCAGCAGCTTGGTGGGAGGCACCCGAGAGAACTATGGCTACACCTTC. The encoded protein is CASSLVGGTRENYGYTF.

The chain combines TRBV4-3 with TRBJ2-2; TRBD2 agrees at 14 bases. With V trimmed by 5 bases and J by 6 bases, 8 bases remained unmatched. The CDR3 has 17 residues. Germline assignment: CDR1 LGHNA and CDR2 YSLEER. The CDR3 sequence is CASSEGLAGGSAGELFF. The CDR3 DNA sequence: TGCGCCAGCAGCGAAGGACTAGCGGGGGGATCGGCCGGGGAGCTGTTTTTT.

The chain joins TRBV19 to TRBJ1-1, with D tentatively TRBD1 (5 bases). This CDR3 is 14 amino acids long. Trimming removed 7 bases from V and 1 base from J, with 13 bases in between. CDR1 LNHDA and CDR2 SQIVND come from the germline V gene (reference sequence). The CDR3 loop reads CASTHADRNTEAFF. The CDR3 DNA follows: TGTGCCAGTACCCACGCAGACAGGAACACTGAAGCTTTCTTT. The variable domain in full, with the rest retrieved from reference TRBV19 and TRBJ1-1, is DGGITQSPKYLFRKEGQNVTLSCEQNLNHDAMYWYRQDPGQGLRLIYYSQIVNDFQKGDIAEGYSVSREKKESFPLTVTSAQKNPTAFYLCASTHADRNTEAFFGQGTRLTVV.

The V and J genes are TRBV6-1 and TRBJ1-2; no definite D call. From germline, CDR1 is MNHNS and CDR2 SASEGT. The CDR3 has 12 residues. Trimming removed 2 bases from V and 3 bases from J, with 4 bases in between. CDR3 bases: TGTGCCAGCAGTGAAACAGACTATGGCTACACCTTC. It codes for CASSETDYGYTF.

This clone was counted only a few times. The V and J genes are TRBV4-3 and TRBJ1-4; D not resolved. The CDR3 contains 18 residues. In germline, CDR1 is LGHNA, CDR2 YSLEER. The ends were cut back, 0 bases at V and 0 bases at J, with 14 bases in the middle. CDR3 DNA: TGCGCCAGCAGCCAAGATCTCGGGAATGCTGCAACTAATGAAAAACTGTTTTTT. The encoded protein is CASSQDLGNAATNEKLFF.

The CDR3 coding sequence is TGCGCCAGCAGCCAAGAACTGGGACTAGCGGGGGGGCCGAGGGACATTCAGTACTTC. Residues: CASSQELGLAGGPRDIQYF. V is TRBV4-1 and J is TRBJ2-4; 16 bases are shared with TRBD2. From germline, CDR1 is MGHRA and CDR2 YSYEKL. The CDR3 totals 19 residues. Unmatched junction bases numbered 10, after V lost 0 bases and J lost 8 bases.

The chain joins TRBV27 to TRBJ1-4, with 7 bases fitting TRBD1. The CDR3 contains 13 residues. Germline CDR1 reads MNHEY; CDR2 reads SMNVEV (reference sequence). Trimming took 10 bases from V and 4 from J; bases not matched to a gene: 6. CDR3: CATSQGINEKLFF. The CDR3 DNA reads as TGTGCCACCTCACAGGGGATTAATGAAAAACTGTTTTTT.